Following are 16 T cell receptor beta chains from one sample sequenced in a study of PD-1 and CTLA-4 blockade in melanoma. Method: immunoSEQ multiplex PCR; TCRdb's copy keeps in-frame clones and lacks some. This table holds around 21,000 clones, 70% to 90% found once. The sequencing used CD8+ T cells from peripheral blood, collected before anti-PD-1 treatment. The receptor set was obtained from a human donor with melanoma.

This clone was seen only once. This chain uses TRBV5-8 with TRBJ1-6; a possible D gene is TRBD1 (5 bases). There are 11 residues in the CDR3. In germline, CDR1 is SGHTS, CDR2 YDEGEE. Trimming removed 1 base from V and 13 bases from J, with 6 bases in between. The CDR3 here is CASSLSGPLHF. CDR3 bases: TGTGCCAGCAGCTTGTCAGGGCCCCTCCACTTT.

This chain uses TRBV7-2 with TRBJ1-2; 7 bases match TRBD1. V trimming: 1 base; J trimming: 4 bases; junction bases outside the gene matches: 12. CDR3 length equals 17 residues. Germline CDR1 is SGHTA and CDR2 is FQGNSA. CDR3 nucleotides: TGTGCCAGCAGCTTAGACGTAGGACAGGTGGGCCTCTATGGCTACACCTTC. Translated: CASSLDVGQVGLYGYTF. The full variable domain, its missing parts supplied by reference TRBV7-2 and TRBJ1-2, is GAGVSQSPSNKVTEKGKDVELRCDPISGHTALYWYRQSLGQGLEFLIYFQGNSAPDKSGLPSDRFSAERTGGSVSTLTIQRTQQEDSAVYLCASSLDVGQVGLYGYTFGSGTRLTVV.

The chain links TRBV7-9 to TRBJ2-1, with D perhaps TRBD2 (6 bases). The CDR3 is 15 amino acids. Germline V gene sequence: CDR1 SEHNR, CDR2 FQNEAQ (reference sequence). The ends were cut back, 5 bases at V and 2 bases at J, with 13 bases in the middle. CDR3 sequence: CASSPRGNTYNEQFF. The DNA of the CDR3 is TGTGCCAGCAGCCCCCGGGGGAACACCTACAATGAGCAGTTCTTC.

The chain is built from TRBV7-8 and TRBJ2-2; no reliable D call. The CDR3 length is 13 residues. V lost 9 bases to trimming and J lost 0 bases, with 8 bases between them. CDR1 and CDR2 from the germline V gene are SGHVS and FQNEAQ. CDR3 amino acids: CASRRANTGELFF. In DNA, the CDR3 is TGTGCCAGTCGTCGGGCGAACACCGGGGAGCTGTTTTTT.

The chain is built from TRBV30 and TRBJ1-6, with 9 positions matching TRBD1. The germline V gene has CDR1 GTSNPN and CDR2 SVGIG (reference sequence). V lost 3 bases and J lost 8; bases outside the gene matches: 5. The CDR3 is 14 residues long. The CDR3 reads CAWSPGQGDSPLHF. DNA for the CDR3: TGTGCCTGGAGCCCGGGACAGGGAGATTCACCCCTCCACTTT.

The chain carries TRBV10-3 and TRBJ1-2; 7 bases are a match to TRBD1. The CDR3 spans 17 residues. From germline, CDR1 is ENHRY and CDR2 SYGVKD. V shed 0 bases and J 2 bases; nucleotides not matched to a gene: 9. The CDR3 spells CAISESVVGRGNYGYTF. CDR3 in DNA: TGTGCCATCAGTGAGTCTGTAGTGGGCAGGGGGAACTATGGCTACACCTTC.

This chain links TRBV15 with TRBJ2-5; either TRBD1 or TRBD2 may fit D (5 bases each). The germline CDR1 and CDR2 sequences are LNHNV and YYDKDF (reference sequence). V was shortened by 0 bases and J by 4 bases, with 9 bases between the two germline ends. CDR3 length: 14 residues. The CDR3 sequence is CATSREGRGETQYF. The CDR3 DNA follows: TGTGCCACCAGCAGAGAGGGACGGGGAGAGACCCAGTACTTC.

There are a few counts of this clone. The gene calls are TRBV9 and TRBJ2-1; D uncertain. In germline, CDR1 is SGDLS, CDR2 YYNGEE. The germline V and J ends were trimmed by 1 base and 8 bases, with 7 bases remaining between them. The CDR3 runs 12 residues. The CDR3 region is CASSVTQDEQFF. Here the CDR3 DNA reads TGTGCCAGCAGCGTAACCCAGGATGAGCAGTTCTTC.

The rearrangement links TRBV21-1 to TRBJ2-7; TRBD1, the D gene given by the table, was not confirmed from the DNA. TRBV21-1 is flagged as a pseudogene. This CDR3 has 18 amino acids. The CDR3 DNA follows: TGTGCCAGCAGCTCATCCGGGGCCTACAGGGGGGCGCCCTACGAGCAGTACTTC. Translated: CASSSSGAYRGAPYEQYF.

The chain links TRBV27 to TRBJ1-1; D is possibly TRBD1 (6 bases). This CDR3 has 15 amino acids. Trimming pared 0 bases from V and 2 bases from J, leaving 10 bases between. Per the germline V gene, CDR1 is MNHEY and CDR2 is SMNVEV (reference sequence). CDR3 DNA sequence: TGTGCCAGCAGTTTATCCACAGGGATCAACACTGAAGCTTTCTTT. It translates to CASSLSTGINTEAFF.

The V gene is TRBV15, the J gene TRBJ2-7; a weak D match, TRBD1 (6 bases). This CDR3 is built from 18 residues. With 0 bases removed from V and 7 bases from J, the gap between germline ends came to 25 bases. The V gene's germline CDR1 is LNHNV and CDR2 YYDKDF (reference sequence). CDR3 DNA sequence: TGTGCCACCAGCAGAGATCGGGGTGGGGAAGGGGGAGTGAGGGAGCAGTACTTC. This encodes CATSRDRGGEGGVREQYF.

The chain couples TRBV7-9 to TRBJ1-2; D is undetermined. The CDR3 length is 11 residues. Looked up from germline, CDR1 is SEHNR and CDR2 is FQNEAQ (reference sequence). Trimming took off 2 bases at V and 6 bases at J, with 4 bases between the two ends. The CDR3 loop reads CASSLKDGYTF. DNA for the CDR3: TGTGCCAGCAGCTTAAAGGATGGCTACACCTTC.

The rearrangement uses TRBV7-9 and TRBJ1-1; no definite D call. The V end was cut by 1 base, the J end by 7 bases, with 7 bases between. Germline V gene data show CDR1 as SEHNR and CDR2 as FQNEAQ (reference sequence). The CDR3 spans 12 residues. CDR3 nucleotide sequence: TGTGCCAGCAGCTTAGGCGTGGGTGAAGCTTTCTTT. Translation: CASSLGVGEAFF. The whole variable domain, filled in from reference TRBV7-9 and TRBJ1-1, reads DTGVSQNPRHKITKRGQNVTFRCDPISEHNRLYWYRQTLGQGPEFLTYFQNEAQLEKSRLLSDRFSAERPKGSFSTLEIQRTEQGDSAMYLCASSLGVGEAFFGQGTRLTVV.

V gene TRBV5-4 combines with J gene TRBJ2-3, with a possible D match to TRBD1 (5 bases). The CDR3 consists of 15 residues. V was shortened by 2 bases and J by 2 bases, with 12 bases between the two germline ends. Germline CDR1 is SGHNT and CDR2 is YYREEE (reference sequence). For the CDR3, the DNA is TGTGCCAGCAGCTTTCAACAGGCAATCACAGATACGCAGTATTTT. This translates into CASSFQQAITDTQYF. Full variable domain (remainder filled in from reference TRBV5-4 and TRBJ2-3): ETGVTQSPTHLIKTRGQQVTLRCSSQSGHNTVSWYQQALGQGPQFIFQYYREEENGRGNFPPRFSGLQFPNYSSELNVNALELDDSALYLCASSFQQAITDTQYFGPGTRLTVL.

The chain carries TRBV28 and TRBJ2-7; D may be TRBD2 (7 bases). The CDR3 extends over 17 amino acids. Germline CDR1 is MDHEN and CDR2 is SYDVKM. Trimming stripped 4 bases from V and 4 bases from J, with 23 bases between. This chain's CDR3 is CASSSRRGGEGGYEQYF. The CDR3, as DNA: TGTGCCAGCAGTTCCCGCCGAGGGGGGGAAGGTGGGTACGAGCAGTACTTC. Filled out from reference TRBV28 and TRBJ2-7, the complete variable domain reads DVKVTQSSRYLVKRTGEKVFLECVQDMDHENMFWYRQDPGLGLRLIYFSYDVKMKEKGDIPEGYSVSREKKERFSLILESASTNQTSMYLCASSSRRGGEGGYEQYFGPGTRLTVT.

The chain employs TRBV5-1 and TRBJ2-1; 7 bases match TRBD1. The CDR3 has 16 residues. V shed 3 bases and J 4 bases; nucleotides not matched to a gene: 10. Germline V gives CDR1 SGHRS, CDR2 YFSETQ. The CDR3 region is CASSWTRDRLYNEQFF. The CDR3 nucleotides are TGCGCCAGCAGCTGGACCCGGGACAGATTATACAATGAGCAGTTCTTC.